The clone carrying this TCR beta chain was recorded at least ten times. This entry belongs to a study of regulatory T cells in long-lasting Graves disease. Germline V gene lookup returns CDR1 DFQATT and CDR2 SNEGSKA (reference sequence). The CDR3 totals 18 residues. The V end was cut by 0 bases, the J end by 0 bases, with 19 bases between. Through Arm-PCR of CDR3 regions and iRepertoire HTBI primers, TCR beta libraries were built. TCRdb re-analysed the multiplex PCR reads in MiXCR, keeping a single row per CDR3 protein. The sample records some 250,000 distinct CDR3 sequences, 20% to 25% being singletons. This sample's time point: newly diagnosed GD, antithyroid drugs for less than 3 months. PBMC RNA was the source of the TCR library.

Sequencing was performed on peripheral blood mononuclear cells (PBMCs), taken at new diagnosis, from a patient treated with antithyroid drugs. The TCR originated in a female donor with Graves disease. The V and J genes are TRBV20-1 and TRBJ2-3; D may be TRBD1 or TRBD2 (5 bases each). The CDR3 DNA reads TGCAGTGCTAGAGATTCAGGGATTGACTACACTAGCACAGATACGCAGTATTTT. It codes for CSARDSGIDYTSTDTQYF.